Listed here are 26 T cell receptor beta chains from one sample, sequenced in a study of brain T cells in children with intractable seizures. TCRdb's copy holds only in-frame clones and misses some; the assay was immunoSEQ multiplex PCR. The sample lists about 350,000 clones; over 85% were seen once. The time point is: blood from clinic visit 5 months post-surgery; TSC patient then seizure free. Sequences were derived from peripheral blood, sampled more than 4 months after surgery. The origin of the receptors is a boy less than two years old with tuberous sclerosis and intractable seizures.

This chain uses TRBV2 with TRBJ2-7, with unresolved D. Germline lookup yields CDR1 SNHLY and CDR2 FYNNEI. Trimming cost V 7 bases and J 0 bases, with 7 bases left between them. The CDR3 runs 12 residues. CDR3 loop: CASMGFSYEQYF. The CDR3 DNA reads as TGTGCCAGCATGGGGTTCTCCTACGAGCAGTACTTC.

The genes are TRBV7-3 and TRBJ2-2; 8 positions match TRBD1. CDR1 is SGHTA and CDR2 is FQGTGA in the germline V gene. The CDR3 is 16 residues long. V dropped 2 bases and J dropped 1; count of bases not matched to a gene: 3. CDR3 loop: CASSLGGTGNTGELFF. DNA of the CDR3: TGTGCCAGCAGCTTAGGGGGGACAGGGAACACCGGGGAGCTGTTTTTT.

The chain couples TRBV6-1 to TRBJ1-1, with D perhaps matching TRBD1 (5 bases). The V gene lost 4 bases and the J gene lost 0 bases, with 18 bases spanning the gap. Germline CDR1 and CDR2: MNHNS and SASEGT. This CDR3 region has 17 residues. CDR3 amino acids: CASSGGPRATMNTEAFF. The CDR3 nucleotides read TGTGCCAGCAGTGGAGGCCCCAGGGCCACTATGAACACTGAAGCTTTCTTT.

The V call is TRBV27, the J call TRBJ2-1, with 13 bases identical to TRBD2. From germline, CDR1 is MNHEY and CDR2 SMNVEV (reference sequence). This CDR3 has 15 amino acids. Unmatched junction bases numbered 6, after V lost 4 bases and J lost 9 bases. CDR3 in DNA: TGTGCCAGCAGTTCAACTAGCGGGAGGGCCGGTGAGCAGTTCTTC. This sequence encodes CASSSTSGRAGEQFF.

V gene TRBV6-1 combines with J gene TRBJ1-4; TRBD1 might be the D (5 bases). The CDR3 is 14 residues long. CDR1 is MNHNS, CDR2 SASEGT, per germline. The V gene lost 1 base and the J gene lost 5 bases, with 8 bases spanning the gap. The CDR3 protein is CASSEGQINEKLFF. DNA for the CDR3: TGTGCCAGCAGTGAAGGACAGATAAATGAAAAACTGTTTTTT.

The chain recombines TRBV12-5 with TRBJ1-1, with D perhaps TRBD1 (6 bases). Trimming took 3 bases from V and 6 from J, leaving 17 bases between them. The CDR3 sequence is 15 residues long. Per germline, CDR1 LGHNT and CDR2 FRNRAP. DNA for the CDR3: TGTGCTAGTGGTTTCCCACAGGGTTTTGTTCCTGAAGCTTTCTTT. This gives the protein CASGFPQGFVPEAFF.

The chain has TRBV28 and TRBJ2-7; 7 bases map to TRBD2. Trimming took 8 bases from V and 6 from J; bases not matched to a gene: 13. CDR3 size: 14 residues. Germline CDR1 and CDR2: MDHEN and SYDVKM. Written as DNA, the CDR3 is TGTGCCAGCCACACTCCTAGCGGTTCTAGCGAGCAGTACTTC. It is translated as CASHTPSGSSEQYF.

The chain is built from TRBV4-1 and TRBJ2-5; possibly TRBD1 or TRBD2 for D (6 bases each). Per the germline V gene, CDR1 is MGHRA and CDR2 is YSYEKL. The CDR3 is 16 residues long. Trimming took 0 bases from V and 1 from J, leaving 12 bases between them. In nucleotides, the CDR3 is TGCGCCAGCAGCCAAGATAGTAGGGGGGCCCAAGAGACCCAGTACTTC. Translation: CASSQDSRGAQETQYF.

V gene TRBV5-1 combines with J gene TRBJ2-1; 8 nucleotides align to TRBD1. With 7 bases clipped from V and 5 bases from J, the junction kept 5 bases outside the gene matches. CDR3 length: 13 residues. CDR1 and CDR2 (germline): SGHRS, YFSETQ. CDR3 nucleotides: TGCGCCAGCGCGGGACAGGTTAACAATGAGCAGTTCTTC. Translation gives CASAGQVNNEQFF.

The chain employs TRBV24-1 and TRBJ1-5; unclear D gene. Germline values: CDR1 KGHDR, CDR2 SFDVKD. Trimming took off 9 bases at V and 0 bases at J, with 11 bases between the two ends. The CDR3 length is 14 residues. The CDR3 DNA sequence: TGTGCCACCTCCCGTGCATATAGCAATCAGCCCCAGCATTTT. This encodes CATSRAYSNQPQHF.

V usage is TRBV4-1 and J usage is TRBJ2-5, with D unresolved. CDR3 length: 16 amino acids. V gave up 3 bases and J gave up 2 bases, with 16 bases separating them. The germline CDR1 and CDR2 sequences are MGHRA and YSYEKL. DNA for the CDR3: TGCGCCAGCAGCCACCCTACGGAAGGGCCTCAAGAGACCCAGTACTTC. Translation: CASSHPTEGPQETQYF.

This clone was recorded only once. The J gene is TRBJ2-7, the V gene TRBV30; either TRBD1 or TRBD2 may supply D (6 bases each). Germline CDR1 and CDR2: GTSNPN and SVGIG (reference sequence). The ends were cut back, 5 bases at V and 12 bases at J, with 17 bases in the middle. The CDR3 contains 11 residues. Written as DNA, the CDR3 is TGTGCCTGGGGGACGGGAGAGGGGGTGTACTTC. Amino acids: CAWGTGEGVYF.

The rearrangement links TRBV4-1 to TRBJ2-3; D may be TRBD1 or TRBD2 (5 bases each). CDR3 length: 15 residues. Deletions cut 4 bases from V and 0 bases from J, with 11 bases between. The germline gives CDR1 MGHRA, CDR2 YSYEKL. The CDR3 here is CASSPLGESTDTQYF. In DNA form, the CDR3 reads TGCGCCAGCAGCCCGCTGGGGGAAAGCACAGATACGCAGTATTTT.

V is TRBV13 and J is TRBJ2-1, with 8 bases that match TRBD2. The CDR3 spans 15 residues. J lost 3 bases, V lost 1 base, and 2 bases had no gene match. CDR1 PRHDT and CDR2 FYEKMQ come from the germline V gene (reference sequence). The CDR3 is CASSLAGGLYNEQFF. DNA of the CDR3: TGTGCCAGCAGCTTAGCGGGAGGGCTCTACAATGAGCAGTTCTTC.

The chain joins TRBV7-6 to TRBJ1-4; D possibly corresponds to TRBD1 (5 bases). Trimming pared 5 bases from V and 0 bases from J, leaving 10 bases between. CDR1 and CDR2 from the germline V gene are SGHVS and FNYEAQ. CDR3 length: 15 residues. This CDR3 is CASSKTGATNEKLFF. CDR3 DNA sequence: TGTGCCAGCAGCAAAACAGGAGCAACTAATGAAAAACTGTTTTTT. The whole variable domain, filled in from reference TRBV7-6 and TRBJ1-4, reads GAGVSQSPRYKVTKRGQDVALRCDPISGHVSLYWYRQALGQGPEFLTYFNYEAQQDKSGLPNDRFSAERPEGSISTLTIQRTEQRDSAMYRCASSKTGATNEKLFFGSGTQLSVL.

The chain joins TRBV2 to TRBJ1-2, with D unresolved. Germline CDR1 and CDR2: SNHLY and FYNNEI. The CDR3 totals 12 residues. V lost 11 bases, J lost 5 bases, and 15 bases lay in between. The CDR3 loop is CASVRVRYGYTF. In DNA form, the CDR3 reads TGTGCCTCCGTCCGGGTTCGATATGGCTACACCTTC.

The chain uses TRBV19 and TRBJ2-5, with 9 bases identical to TRBD2. The germline gives CDR1 LNHDA, CDR2 SQIVND (reference sequence). The length of the CDR3 is 15 residues. With 3 bases clipped from V and 4 bases from J, the junction kept 6 bases outside the gene matches. The CDR3 bases are TGTGCCAGTAGTATCCGAGCGGGGGGAGGAGAGACCCAGTACTTC. Encoded protein: CASSIRAGGGETQYF. Variable domain in full (rest from reference TRBV19 and TRBJ2-5): DGGITQSPKYLFRKEGQNVTLSCEQNLNHDAMYWYRQDPGQGLRLIYYSQIVNDFQKGDIAEGYSVSREKKESFPLTVTSAQKNPTAFYLCASSIRAGGGETQYFGPGTRLLVL.

This chain joins TRBV3-1 (or the pseudogene TRBV3-2) and TRBJ2-4, with no clear D. Germline loops: CDR1 LGHDT, CDR2 YNNKEL (reference sequence). CDR3 length: 15 residues. The V gene lost 0 bases and the J gene lost 6 bases, with 12 bases spanning the gap. In nucleotides, the CDR3 is TGTGCCAGCAGCCAAGAATTCGGAAGTGGAAACATTCAGTACTTC. Its protein product is CASSQEFGSGNIQYF.

The rearrangement joins TRBV11-1 to TRBJ2-2, with D possibly being TRBD1 or TRBD2 (5 bases each). This CDR3 region has 11 residues. Germline CDR1 is SGHAT and CDR2 is FQDESV (reference sequence). Trimming shortened V by 8 bases and J by 4 bases, and 5 bases separated the two germline ends. CDR3 in amino acids: CASGGTGELFF. The CDR3 DNA reads as TGTGCCAGCGGGGGCACCGGGGAGCTGTTTTTT.

CDR3 protein: CASNNQGVFVNQPQHF. The CDR3 nucleotides are TGTGCCAGCAACAACCAGGGGGTTTTTGTGAATCAGCCCCAGCATTTT. The chain uses TRBV2 and TRBJ1-5, with TRBD1 matching 7 bases. Germline CDR1 is SNHLY and CDR2 is FYNNEI. With 7 bases clipped from V and 4 bases from J, the junction kept 13 bases outside the gene matches. The CDR3 has 16 residues. The complete variable domain, with remaining parts taken from reference TRBV2 and TRBJ1-5, reads EPEVTQTPSHQVTQMGQEVILRCVPISNHLYFYWYRQILGQKVEFLVSFYNNEISEKSEIFDDQFSVERPDGSNFTLKIRSTKLEDSAMYFCASNNQGVFVNQPQHFGDGTRLSIL.

This clone was seen only once. The V and J genes are TRBV30 and TRBJ2-1; D is uncertain. V lost 0 bases and J lost 3, with 9 bases in between. Germline V gene sequence: CDR1 GTSNPN, CDR2 SVGIG (reference sequence). CDR3 length: 14 residues. CDR3 sequence: CAWSVPALYNEQFF. The CDR3, as DNA: TGTGCCTGGAGTGTTCCTGCCCTCTACAATGAGCAGTTCTTC.

The gene calls are TRBV10-3 and TRBJ2-3; TRBD2 agrees at 9 bases. Germline CDR1 ENHRY, CDR2 SYGVKD. The CDR3 has 14 residues. V lost 7 bases to trimming and J lost 4 bases; unmatched junction nucleotides: 6. The CDR3 sequence: CAITSGVGADTQYF. CDR3 sequence (DNA): TGTGCCATCACTAGCGGGGTAGGCGCAGATACGCAGTATTTT.

On this clone: Germline is not matched at one junction end, which may reflect a read error. This chain links TRBV5-1 with TRBJ2-7; D is possibly TRBD1 (8 bases). This CDR3 has 14 residues. Germline lookup yields CDR1 SGHRS and CDR2 YFSETQ. The CDR3: CASSHLDRDYEQYF. The CDR3 region has the DNA TGCGCCAGCAGCCATTTGGACAGGGACTACGAGCAGTATTTC.

The J gene is TRBJ2-3, the V gene TRBV7-2, with TRBD2 identical over 15 bases. Trimming cost V 2 bases and J 6 bases; bases outside gene matches: 9. The CDR3 contains 18 residues. Germline values: CDR1 SGHTA, CDR2 FQGNSA. The CDR3 region has the DNA TGTGCCAGCAGCTTAATAGGACTAGCGGGGGGGCCTGGGGATACGCAGTATTTT. Translation gives CASSLIGLAGGPGDTQYF.

This clone was found once. The V call is TRBV6-1, the J call TRBJ2-7; 9 bases are shared with TRBD2. The CDR3 covers 14 residues. CDR1 and CDR2 (germline): MNHNS, SASEGT. Unmatched junction bases numbered 2, after V lost 3 bases and J lost 2 bases. The DNA of the CDR3 is TGTGCCAGCAGTGAGCGGGGGGGGACCTACGAGCAGTACTTC. Its protein product is CASSERGGTYEQYF.

This chain links TRBV4-1 with TRBJ1-1; D is undetermined. Trimming took off 1 base at V and 5 bases at J, with 8 bases between the two ends. The CDR3 runs to 13 residues. Germline lookup yields CDR1 MGHRA and CDR2 YSYEKL. The CDR3 protein is CASSQVRLTEAFF. CDR3 DNA: TGCGCCAGCAGCCAAGTCCGATTAACTGAAGCTTTCTTT.